This T cell receptor beta chain stems from a study of OX40 agonist ivuxolimab in advanced cancers. Study as a whole: Therapy given before enrollment (anti-PD-1, anti-PD-L1 or anti-CTLA-4) was allowed, and around 44% had some. Three partial responders included one hepatocellular carcinoma patient and two cutaneous melanoma patients.

Whole-study results and caveats: Determination of antigen specificity was not performed for the expanded peripheral T cells.

On this clone itself: Its antigen is still unknown.

Between the trimmed V and J ends, which lost 2 bases and 0 bases, there was a span of 7 bases. Germline CDR1 SGHNT, CDR2 YENEEA. The CDR3 length is 15 residues. The method was immunoSEQ multiplex PCR; TCRdb's version includes in-frame clones alone and lacks a portion of them. Altogether 65,000 to 80,000 clones are present, about nine tenths being singletons, with the ten largest covering 2% to 2.5%. The source of this sequence is an adult with an advanced solid tumor such as melanoma, head and neck, liver or kidney cancer. Source: CD4+ or CD8+ T cells sorted from blood, taken in a trial of the OX40 agonist ivuxolimab. The chain is built from TRBV11-3 and TRBJ2-2; TRBD1 is a possible D gene (6 bases). The CDR3 spells CASSLKGANTGELFF. For the CDR3, the DNA is TGTGCCAGCAGCTTAAAGGGGGCGAACACCGGGGAGCTGTTTTTT.